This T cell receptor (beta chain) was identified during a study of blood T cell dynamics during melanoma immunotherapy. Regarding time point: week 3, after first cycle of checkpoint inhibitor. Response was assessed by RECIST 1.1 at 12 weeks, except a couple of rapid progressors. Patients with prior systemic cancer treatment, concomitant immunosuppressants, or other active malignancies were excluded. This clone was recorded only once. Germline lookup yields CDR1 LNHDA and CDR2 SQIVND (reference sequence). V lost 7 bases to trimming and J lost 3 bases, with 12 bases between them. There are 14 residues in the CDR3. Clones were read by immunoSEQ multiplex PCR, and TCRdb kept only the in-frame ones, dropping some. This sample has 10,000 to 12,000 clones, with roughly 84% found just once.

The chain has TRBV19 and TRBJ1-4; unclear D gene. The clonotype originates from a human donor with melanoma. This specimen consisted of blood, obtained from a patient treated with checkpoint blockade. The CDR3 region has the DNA TGTGCCAGTAAGGCGGCAGACTCTAATGAAAAACTGTTTTTT. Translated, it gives CASKAADSNEKLFF. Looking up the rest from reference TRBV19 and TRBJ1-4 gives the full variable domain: DGGITQSPKYLFRKEGQNVTLSCEQNLNHDAMYWYRQDPGQGLRLIYYSQIVNDFQKGDIAEGYSVSREKKESFPLTVTSAQKNPTAFYLCASKAADSNEKLFFGSGTQLSVL.